The 16 T cell receptor beta chains in this list originate from one sample, sequenced in a study of shared clonotypes between healthy human individuals. Measured with immunoSEQ multiplex PCR; TCRdb has only the in-frame clones, and not every one. The data contain 110,000 or so clones, about two thirds of them singletons. The sequenced sample was memory CD8+ T cells sorted from blood. Subset reported: CD45RO+ cells pooled with CCR7-negative TemRA cells. The receptors originated from a woman aged 30 to 39 in good health.

The rearrangement uses TRBV6-6 and TRBJ2-7; D tentatively reads TRBD1 or TRBD2 (5 bases each). CDR3 length: 15 residues. With 5 bases removed from V and 3 bases from J, the gap between germline ends came to 17 bases. Germline V gene data show CDR1 as MNHNY and CDR2 as SVGAGI (reference sequence). The CDR3, as DNA: TGTGCCAGCAGTGCCGGGACCGGGACGCTCTACGAGCAGTACTTC. Amino acid sequence: CASSAGTGTLYEQYF.

This chain uses TRBV2 with TRBJ1-5; D unresolved. The ends were cut back, 4 bases at V and 0 bases at J, with 16 bases in the middle. The CDR3 loop spans 17 amino acids. Germline V gene data show CDR1 as SNHLY and CDR2 as FYNNEI. The CDR3 DNA follows: TGTGCCAGCAGTGGGCCGCGTACTGACAATAGCAATCAGCCCCAGCATTTT. It encodes CASSGPRTDNSNQPQHF.

The chain links TRBV6-1 to TRBJ2-1; maybe TRBD1 (6 bases). Germline V lookup: CDR1 MNHNS, CDR2 SASEGT. This CDR3 spans 15 amino acids. The V end was cut by 2 bases, the J end by 0 bases, with 8 bases between. Here the CDR3 reads CASSELGHSYNEQFF. CDR3 DNA sequence: TGTGCCAGCAGTGAACTGGGACACTCCTACAATGAGCAGTTCTTC.

This clone has a handful of counts. The V gene is TRBV9, the J gene TRBJ2-6; D uncertain. The CDR3 sequence is 11 residues long. Per germline, CDR1 SGDLS and CDR2 YYNGEE. Here the CDR3 reads CEQSRANVLTF. In DNA form, the CDR3 reads TGTGAACAAAGTCGGGCCAACGTCCTGACTTTC.

The sample holds a few counts of this clone. The rearrangement uses TRBV27 and TRBJ2-1; 13 nucleotides line up with TRBD2. This CDR3 spans 17 amino acids. Looked up from germline, CDR1 is MNHEY and CDR2 is SMNVEV (reference sequence). The V and J ends lost 2 bases and 5 bases, in that order; junction bases with no gene match: 6. The CDR3 bases are TGTGCCAGCAGTTTACCAGGACTAGCGGGAGTACACAATGAGCAGTTCTTC. It specifies CASSLPGLAGVHNEQFF.

This clone showed up just a few times. The chain uses TRBV7-9 and TRBJ2-7; TRBD1 might be the D (6 bases). Per germline, CDR1 SEHNR and CDR2 FQNEAQ (reference sequence). The V and J ends lost 2 bases and 9 bases respectively, with 14 bases between them. The CDR3 runs to 13 residues. The CDR3 sequence is CASSLNRADGQYF. CDR3 nucleotides: TGTGCCAGCAGCTTAAACAGGGCGGATGGGCAGTACTTC.

V is TRBV28 and J is TRBJ1-5; D may be TRBD1 (5 bases). V shed 7 bases and J shed 7 bases, with 14 bases lying between them. The V gene's germline CDR1 is MDHEN and CDR2 SYDVKM. The CDR3 is 13 residues long. The CDR3 coding sequence is TGTGCCAGCAAACCAGGGACTGCACAGCCCCAGCATTTT. It specifies CASKPGTAQPQHF.

The chain couples TRBV28 to TRBJ2-1, with D perhaps given as TRBD1 or TRBD2 (6 bases each). The CDR3 spans 16 residues. Germline V gives CDR1 MDHEN, CDR2 SYDVKM. V lost 3 bases, J lost 1 base, and 13 bases lay in between. The CDR3 reads CASSFSPGASYNEQFF. The CDR3 DNA is TGTGCCAGCAGTTTTTCGCCGGGGGCATCCTACAATGAGCAGTTCTTC.

This chain connects TRBV7-9 to TRBJ2-7; a weak D match, TRBD1 (6 bases). The CDR3 is made up of 13 amino acids. Germline V lookup: CDR1 SEHNR, CDR2 FQNEAQ (reference sequence). Trimming stripped 5 bases from V and 6 bases from J, with 14 bases between. CDR3 in DNA: TGTGCCAGCAGCCACACACAGGGTGGCGAGCAGTACTTC. It encodes CASSHTQGGEQYF.

The V call is TRBV28, the J call TRBJ1-5, with 9 positions matching TRBD1. The CDR3 extends over 17 amino acids. The junction had 9 bases not matched to a gene; V was cut back by 2 bases and J by 4 bases. Germline loops: CDR1 MDHEN, CDR2 SYDVKM. CDR3: CASSLGGDRVRNQPQHF. In nucleotides, the CDR3 is TGTGCCAGCAGTTTAGGTGGGGACAGGGTAAGAAATCAGCCCCAGCATTTT.

The chain recombines TRBV19 with TRBJ1-5; D call uncertain. The CDR3 loop spans 18 amino acids. Trimming removed 3 bases from V and 1 base from J, with 19 bases in between. Per the germline V gene, CDR1 is LNHDA and CDR2 is SQIVND (reference sequence). CDR3 coding DNA: TGTGCCAGTAGTATGTTTCTTCAGTCCGTTTGGAGCAATCAGCCCCAGCATTTT. Its translation: CASSMFLQSVWSNQPQHF.

The chain combines TRBV2 with TRBJ2-7, with D hard to call. Between the trimmed V and J ends, which lost 3 bases and 5 bases, there was a span of 17 bases. CDR3 length equals 15 residues. Germline-derived CDR1 and CDR2 are SNHLY and FYNNEI. CDR3 bases: TGTGCCAGCAGTGAGGGTGGGCGGCGGCGGAACGAGCAGTACTTC. It codes for CASSEGGRRRNEQYF.

The V call is TRBV7-8, the J call TRBJ2-1; 7 nucleotides match TRBD2. Germline assignment: CDR1 SGHVS and CDR2 FQNEAQ. The CDR3 covers 15 residues. V dropped 2 bases and J dropped 8; count of bases not matched to a gene: 9. The CDR3 DNA reads TGTGCCAGCAGCTTACTTGCGGGAGTTATGGATGAGCAGTTCTTC. It codes for CASSLLAGVMDEQFF.

This clone has just one count. This chain connects TRBV28 to TRBJ1-5; D may be TRBD1 (5 bases). Trimming cost V 3 bases and J 1 base, with 16 bases left between them. CDR3 length equals 17 residues. From germline, CDR1 is MDHEN and CDR2 SYDVKM. In DNA form, the CDR3 reads TGTGCCAGCAGTTTGCAGGGCGATATCTGGAGCAATCAGCCCCAGCATTTT. It yields the protein CASSLQGDIWSNQPQHF. The whole variable domain, remainder taken from reference TRBV28 and TRBJ1-5, is DVKVTQSSRYLVKRTGEKVFLECVQDMDHENMFWYRQDPGLGLRLIYFSYDVKMKEKGDIPEGYSVSREKKERFSLILESASTNQTSMYLCASSLQGDIWSNQPQHFGDGTRLSIL.

The chain recombines TRBV27 with TRBJ2-7; D is perhaps TRBD1 or TRBD2 (7 bases each). V was pared by 6 bases and J by 3 bases, with 15 bases between. This CDR3 comprises 14 residues. The germline V gene encodes CDR1 MNHEY and CDR2 SMNVEV (reference sequence). CDR3 region: CASSRGGTSYEQYF. The DNA of the CDR3 is TGTGCCAGCAGCAGGGGGGGAACTAGCTACGAGCAGTACTTC.

A note on this clone: A far larger clone lies a single base away; this is likely a read error. At the DNA level, this CDR3 is encoded by other sequences in the same sample as well. This sequence joins TRBV4-1 and TRBJ2-7; 13 nucleotides align to TRBD2. Unmatched junction bases numbered 6, after V lost 0 bases and J lost 7 bases. The CDR3 loop spans 16 amino acids. The germline V gene has CDR1 MGHRA and CDR2 YSYEKL. The CDR3 DNA reads TGCGCCAGCAGCCAAGATCAACTAGCGGGAGGGCGGGAGCAGTACTTC. Encoded protein: CASSQDQLAGGREQYF.